This T cell receptor (beta chain) was sequenced during a study of T cells in Graves' hyperthyroidism and ophthalmopathy. V dropped 3 bases and J dropped 2; count of bases not matched to a gene: 6. This CDR3 is 15 amino acids long. In germline, CDR1 is SGHAT, CDR2 FQNNGV. TCR beta CDR3 region amplification was performed from RNA transcripts. First-round RT-PCR targeting the TCR CDR3 was performed with the HTBI primer set. TCRdb called the multiplex PCR reads again in MiXCR, with one record for every CDR3 protein. The table shows under 650,000 distinct CDR3 sequences, with 15% to 20% occurring only once.

This sequence joins TRBV11-2 and TRBJ2-5, with TRBD1 identical over 7 bases. The source is a woman in her 30s with Graves' hyperthyroidism. The sample taken for sequencing was blood. CDR3 sequence: CASSFRGQKQETQYF. The CDR3 DNA follows: TGTGCCAGCAGCTTCCGGGGACAGAAACAAGAGACCCAGTACTTC.